The 7 T cell receptor beta chains presented below share a single source sample, sequenced in a study of blood T cell repertoires in COVID-19. Clones were read by immunoSEQ multiplex PCR, and TCRdb kept only the in-frame ones, dropping some. The sample includes around 280,000 clones, roughly 89% of them seen just once. The specimen sequenced was PBMCs or T cells enriched from blood (not recorded which). The receptors originated from a woman aged 18-29 years with acute COVID-19.

This sequence joins TRBV6-5 and TRBJ2-5; the match to TRBD2 covers 14 bases. The CDR3 contains 16 residues. Germline V gene data show CDR1 as MNHEY and CDR2 as SVGAGI. Trimming removed 4 bases from V and 4 bases from J; junction bases left unmatched: 5. As DNA, the CDR3 is TGTGCCAGCAGTTCTGGGACTAGCGGGGGTGGAGAGACCCAGTACTTC. Translation gives CASSSGTSGGGETQYF.

V usage is TRBV21-1 and J usage is TRBJ2-7; the table's D call TRBD1 went unverified against the DNA. TRBV21-1 is designated a pseudogene. This CDR3 contains 14 residues. CDR3: CASSKVDRGGEQYF. The CDR3 nucleotides are TGTGCCAGCAGCAAAGTTGACAGGGGTGGCGAGCAGTACTTC.

The chain is built from TRBV29-1 and TRBJ2-7, with TRBD2 identical over 11 bases. Germline lookup yields CDR1 SQVTM and CDR2 ANQGSEA. The V segment lost 4 bases and the J segment 3 bases; nucleotides outside the gene matches: 8. The CDR3 contains 15 residues. This chain's CDR3 is CSVVSTGTSGYEQYF. CDR3 sequence (DNA): TGCAGCGTTGTCTCTACCGGGACTAGCGGCTACGAGCAGTACTTC.

This chain links TRBV5-5 with TRBJ2-7; 14 bases fit TRBD2. Losses at the gene ends were 3 bases for V and 6 bases for J; bases not matched to a gene: 2. Germline loops: CDR1 SGHKS, CDR2 YYEKEE (reference sequence). This CDR3 region has 14 residues. The CDR3 region is CASSWGTSGSEQYF. CDR3 bases: TGTGCCAGCAGCTGGGGGACTAGCGGGAGCGAGCAGTACTTC.

This clone has a single count. The rearrangement joins TRBV27 to TRBJ2-6; a weak D match, TRBD1 (6 bases). The V end lost 5 bases, the J end lost 0 bases, and 20 bases lay between the germline ends. The germline CDR1 and CDR2 sequences are MNHEY and SMNVEV (reference sequence). The CDR3 covers 19 residues. CDR3 sequence (DNA): TGTGCCAGCAGTGTTAGGGGGAACTTGCCTAACTCTGGGGCCAACGTCCTGACTTTC. It yields the protein CASSVRGNLPNSGANVLTF.

This chain connects TRBV28 to TRBJ2-1; 8 bases are shared with TRBD2. The CDR3 spans 16 residues. Germline V gene sequence: CDR1 MDHEN, CDR2 SYDVKM. V was pared by 7 bases and J by 4 bases, with 12 bases of the junction left unmatched. The CDR3 DNA sequence: TGTGCCAGCACCACCGCCGGGGCTAGCGGGTACAATGAGCAGTTCTTC. This codes for CASTTAGASGYNEQFF.

V gene TRBV19 combines with J gene TRBJ1-1; D call uncertain. In germline, CDR1 is LNHDA, CDR2 SQIVND (reference sequence). V was cut by 3 bases and J by 3 bases, with 8 bases left in between. The CDR3 runs to 13 residues. CDR3 loop: CASSIRRDTEAFF. In nucleotides, the CDR3 is TGTGCCAGTAGTATCCGGAGGGACACTGAAGCTTTCTTT.